The 9 T cell receptor beta chains listed next were all sequenced from one sample in a study of blood T cell repertoires in COVID-19. Produced via immunoSEQ multiplex PCR; TCRdb's table is partial and in-frame only. The profile covers some 120,000 clones, with 65% to 85% appearing a single time and less than 2% taken by the ten largest. The sequenced sample consisted of peripheral blood. Receptor source: a man aged 70-80 years with acute or convalescent COVID-19.

This sequence joins TRBV4-1 and TRBJ2-5; D is possibly TRBD1 (6 bases). The CDR3 length is 17 residues. Germline CDR1 is MGHRA and CDR2 is YSYEKL. V was cut by 2 bases and J by 2 bases, with 18 bases left in between. The CDR3, as DNA: TGCGCCAGCAGCCAAAAGATTCGAGGGGGAATACAAGAGACCCAGTACTTC. This gives the protein CASSQKIRGGIQETQYF.

V is TRBV19 and J is TRBJ1-4; a weak D match, TRBD1 (5 bases). CDR3 length: 15 residues. With 7 bases removed from V and 7 bases from J, the gap between germline ends came to 19 bases. Germline CDR1 is LNHDA and CDR2 is SQIVND (reference sequence). The CDR3 loop reads CASTLWGGSSEKLFF. For the CDR3, the DNA is TGTGCCAGTACCCTATGGGGGGGGTCGAGTGAAAAACTGTTTTTT.

In its sample, this clone was seen a few times. One junction end disagrees with the germline gene, perhaps due to a read error. This chain joins TRBV6-1 and TRBJ2-7; 10 bases map to TRBD2. CDR3 length: 11 amino acids. CDR1 MNHNS and CDR2 SASEGT come from the germline V gene. In DNA, the CDR3 is TGTGCCAGCAGTGAAGGTCTAGCGGGGGCCTTC. As protein: CASSEGLAGAF.

The chain couples TRBV3-1 (or the pseudogene TRBV3-2) to TRBJ1-6; D unresolved. Trimming shortened V by 4 bases and J by 2 bases, and 12 bases separated the two germline ends. The CDR3 sequence is 16 residues long. Germline V gene lookup returns CDR1 LGHDT and CDR2 YNNKEL (reference sequence). The CDR3 sequence is CASSPSGLTYNSPLHF. DNA for the CDR3: TGTGCCAGCAGCCCGAGCGGGTTAACCTATAATTCACCCCTCCACTTT.

This CDR3 reads CASSPRTGTYGYTF. The CDR3 DNA is TGTGCCAGCAGTCCTCGGACAGGAACCTATGGCTACACCTTC. The chain links TRBV28 to TRBJ1-2; 7 bases match TRBD1. The CDR3 is 14 residues long. CDR1 is MDHEN, CDR2 SYDVKM, per germline. V shed 5 bases and J 4 bases; nucleotides not matched to a gene: 7.

The DNA of the CDR3 is TGTGCCAGTAGTCCTCGACAGGCCCTTCGTCATTTTTTT. Protein sequence: CASSPRQALRHFF. The J gene is TRBJ1-4, the V gene TRBV19, with a possible D match to TRBD1 (6 bases). This CDR3 has 13 amino acids. CDR1 and CDR2 from the germline V gene are LNHDA and SQIVND (reference sequence). Trimming removed 5 bases at V and 17 bases at J, with 21 bases between.

V is TRBV5-4 and J is TRBJ2-3; maybe TRBD2 (7 bases). Trimming shortened V by 1 base and J by 2 bases, and 14 bases separated the two germline ends. The germline V gene has CDR1 SGHNT and CDR2 YYREEE (reference sequence). There are 16 residues in the CDR3. This CDR3 reads CASSLLRGGDTDTQYF. CDR3 DNA: TGTGCCAGCAGCTTGCTGAGGGGGGGAGACACAGATACGCAGTATTTT.

The genes are TRBV3-1 (or the pseudogene TRBV3-2) and TRBJ1-6, with 10 bases identical to TRBD1. CDR3 length equals 16 residues. Per germline, CDR1 LGHDT and CDR2 YNNKEL (reference sequence). Trimming removed 2 bases from V and 8 bases from J; junction bases left unmatched: 6. Here the CDR3 reads CASSQPQTGGDSPLHF. The CDR3 DNA reads TGTGCCAGCAGCCAACCCCAGACAGGGGGCGATTCACCCCTCCACTTT.

The rearrangement uses TRBV7-8 and TRBJ2-6; D may be TRBD2 (5 bases). Germline V gene lookup returns CDR1 SGHVS and CDR2 FQNEAQ. This CDR3 has 18 amino acids. The ends were cut back, 1 base at V and 3 bases at J, with 16 bases in the middle. The CDR3 coding sequence is TGTGCCAGCAGCTTAGGTCGTTTTCGGGAAGATGGGGCCAACGTCCTGACTTTC. Its protein is CASSLGRFREDGANVLTF.